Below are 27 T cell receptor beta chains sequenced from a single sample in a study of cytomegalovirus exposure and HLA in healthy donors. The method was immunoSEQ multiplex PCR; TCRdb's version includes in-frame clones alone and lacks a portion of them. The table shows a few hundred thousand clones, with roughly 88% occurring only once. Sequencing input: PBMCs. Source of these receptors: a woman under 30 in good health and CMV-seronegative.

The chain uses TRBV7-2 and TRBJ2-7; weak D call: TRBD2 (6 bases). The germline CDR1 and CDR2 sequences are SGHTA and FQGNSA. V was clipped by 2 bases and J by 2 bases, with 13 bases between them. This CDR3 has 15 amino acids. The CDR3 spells CASSLRGGATYEQYF. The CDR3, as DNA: TGTGCCAGCAGCTTAAGAGGAGGGGCCACCTACGAGCAGTACTTC.

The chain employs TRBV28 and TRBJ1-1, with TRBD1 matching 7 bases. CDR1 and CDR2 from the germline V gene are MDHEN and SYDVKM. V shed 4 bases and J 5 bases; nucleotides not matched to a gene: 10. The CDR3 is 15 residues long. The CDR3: CASSSRGAVETEAFF. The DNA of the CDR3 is TGTGCCAGCAGTTCCAGGGGGGCGGTAGAGACTGAAGCTTTCTTT.

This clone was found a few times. The CDR3 sequence is CASSPTGVYGYTF. Here the CDR3 DNA reads TGTGCCAGCAGCCCTACAGGGGTCTATGGCTACACCTTC. The V call is TRBV27, the J call TRBJ1-2, with TRBD1 matching 7 bases. There are 13 residues in the CDR3. The germline gives CDR1 MNHEY, CDR2 SMNVEV (reference sequence). With V trimmed by 6 bases and J by 4 bases, 5 bases remained unmatched.

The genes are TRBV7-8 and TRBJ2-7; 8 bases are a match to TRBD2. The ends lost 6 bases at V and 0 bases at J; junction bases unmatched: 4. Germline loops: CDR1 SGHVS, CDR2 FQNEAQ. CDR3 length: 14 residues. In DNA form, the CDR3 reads TGTGCCAGCAGTTTACGGGAGGGCTCCTACGAGCAGTACTTC. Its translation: CASSLREGSYEQYF.

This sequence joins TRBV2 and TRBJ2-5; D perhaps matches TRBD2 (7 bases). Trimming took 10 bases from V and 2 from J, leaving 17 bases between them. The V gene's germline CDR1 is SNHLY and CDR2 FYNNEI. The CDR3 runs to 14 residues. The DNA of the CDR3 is TGTGCCACCCCGGGGAGGGGGGGACAAGAGACCCAGTACTTC. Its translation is CATPGRGGQETQYF.

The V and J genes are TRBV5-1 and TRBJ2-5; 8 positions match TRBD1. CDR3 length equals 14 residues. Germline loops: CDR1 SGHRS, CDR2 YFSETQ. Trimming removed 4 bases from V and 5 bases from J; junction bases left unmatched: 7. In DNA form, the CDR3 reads TGCGCCAGCAGCACGGACAGGGTGTGGGAGACCCAGTACTTC. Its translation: CASSTDRVWETQYF.

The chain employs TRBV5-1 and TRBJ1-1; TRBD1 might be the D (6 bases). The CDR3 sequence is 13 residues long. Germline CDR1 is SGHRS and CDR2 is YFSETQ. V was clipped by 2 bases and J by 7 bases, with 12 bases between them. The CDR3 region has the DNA TGCGCCAGCAGCTTCTGGAGGACAGATGAAGCTTTCTTT. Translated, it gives CASSFWRTDEAFF.

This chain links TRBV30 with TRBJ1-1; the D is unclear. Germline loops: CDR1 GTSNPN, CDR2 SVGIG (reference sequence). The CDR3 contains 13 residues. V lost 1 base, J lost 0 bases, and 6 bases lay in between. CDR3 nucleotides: TGTGCCTGGAGTGAACTGATGAACACTGAAGCTTTCTTT. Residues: CAWSELMNTEAFF.

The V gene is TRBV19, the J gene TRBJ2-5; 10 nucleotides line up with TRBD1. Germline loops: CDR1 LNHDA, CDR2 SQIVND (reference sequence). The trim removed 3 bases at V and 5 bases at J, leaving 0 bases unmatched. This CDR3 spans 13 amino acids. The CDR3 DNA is TGTGCCAGTAGTATGGGACAGGGGGAGACCCAGTACTTC. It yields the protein CASSMGQGETQYF.

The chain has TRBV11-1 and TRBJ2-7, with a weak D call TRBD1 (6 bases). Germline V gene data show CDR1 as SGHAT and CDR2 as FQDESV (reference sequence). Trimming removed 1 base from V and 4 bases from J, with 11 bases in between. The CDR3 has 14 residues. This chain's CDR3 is CASSLGRGGYEQYF. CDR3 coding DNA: TGTGCCAGCAGCTTAGGCAGGGGTGGATACGAGCAGTACTTC.

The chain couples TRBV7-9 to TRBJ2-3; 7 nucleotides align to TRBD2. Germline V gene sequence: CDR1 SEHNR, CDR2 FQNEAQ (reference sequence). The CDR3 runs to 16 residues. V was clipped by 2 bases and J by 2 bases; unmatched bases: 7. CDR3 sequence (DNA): TGTGCCAGCAGCTTATCCCTAGCGGAGTACACAGATACGCAGTATTTT. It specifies CASSLSLAEYTDTQYF.

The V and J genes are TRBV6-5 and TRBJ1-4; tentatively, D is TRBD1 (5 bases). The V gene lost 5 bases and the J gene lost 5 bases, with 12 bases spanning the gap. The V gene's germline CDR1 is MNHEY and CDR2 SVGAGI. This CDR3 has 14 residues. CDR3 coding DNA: TGTGCCAGCAGTCCCGACAGAATCAATGAAAAACTGTTTTTT. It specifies CASSPDRINEKLFF.

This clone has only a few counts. CDR3 nucleotide sequence: TGCGCCAGCAGCTTGGAATTGAGCGGGAGGGCGACCAATGAGCAGTTCTTC. Protein: CASSLELSGRATNEQFF. The rearrangement links TRBV5-1 to TRBJ2-1, with 10 bases identical to TRBD2. This CDR3 is built from 17 residues. With V trimmed by 0 bases and J by 6 bases, 9 bases remained unmatched. CDR1 is SGHRS, CDR2 YFSETQ, per germline.

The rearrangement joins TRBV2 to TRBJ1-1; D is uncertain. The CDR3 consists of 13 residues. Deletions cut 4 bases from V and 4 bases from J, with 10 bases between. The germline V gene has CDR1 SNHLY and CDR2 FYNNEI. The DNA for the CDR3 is TGTGCCAGCAGTGGGACGGGAGGCACTGAAGCTTTCTTT. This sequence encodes CASSGTGGTEAFF.

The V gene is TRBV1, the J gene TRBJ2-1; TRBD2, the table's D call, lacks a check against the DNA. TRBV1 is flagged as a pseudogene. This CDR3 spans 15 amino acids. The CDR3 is CTSIPGTSGSNEQFF. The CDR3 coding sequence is TGCACCAGCATCCCCGGGACTAGCGGGAGTAATGAGCAGTTCTTC.

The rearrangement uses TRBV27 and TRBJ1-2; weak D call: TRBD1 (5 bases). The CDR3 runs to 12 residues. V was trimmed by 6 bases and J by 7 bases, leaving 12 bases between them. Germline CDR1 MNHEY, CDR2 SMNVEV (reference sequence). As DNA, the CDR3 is TGTGCCAGCAGGGGGGGTCTTAGTGGCTACACCTTC. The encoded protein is CASRGGLSGYTF.

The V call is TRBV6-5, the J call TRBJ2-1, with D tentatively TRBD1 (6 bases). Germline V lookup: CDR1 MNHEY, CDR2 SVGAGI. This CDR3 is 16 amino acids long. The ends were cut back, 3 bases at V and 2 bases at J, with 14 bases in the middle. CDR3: CASSYLQGDAYNEQFF. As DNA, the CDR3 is TGTGCCAGCAGTTATTTACAGGGTGATGCCTACAATGAGCAGTTCTTC.

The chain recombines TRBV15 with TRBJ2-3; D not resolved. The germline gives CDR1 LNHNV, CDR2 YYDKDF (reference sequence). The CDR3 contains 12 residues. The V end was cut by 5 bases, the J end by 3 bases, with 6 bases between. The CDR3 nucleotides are TGTGCCACCAGCCGAACAACAGATACGCAGTATTTT. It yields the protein CATSRTTDTQYF. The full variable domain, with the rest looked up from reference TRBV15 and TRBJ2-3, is DAMVIQNPRYQVTQFGKPVTLSCSQTLNHNVMYWYQQKSSQAPKLLFHYYDKDFNNEADTPDNFQSRRPNTSFCFLDIRSPGLGDTAMYLCATSRTTDTQYFGPGTRLTVL.

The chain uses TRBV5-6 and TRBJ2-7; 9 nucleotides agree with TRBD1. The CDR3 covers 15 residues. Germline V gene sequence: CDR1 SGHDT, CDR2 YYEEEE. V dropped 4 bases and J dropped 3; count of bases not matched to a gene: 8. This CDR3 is CASSPTGTGLYEQYF. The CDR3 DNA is TGTGCCAGCAGCCCAACAGGGACAGGGCTCTACGAGCAGTACTTC.

The CDR3 sequence is CASSEQGSGANVLTF. For the CDR3, the DNA is TGTGCCAGCAGTGAACAGGGCTCTGGGGCCAACGTCCTGACTTTC. The chain employs TRBV6-1 and TRBJ2-6; a weak D match, TRBD1 (5 bases). This CDR3 has 15 residues. Trimming shortened V by 2 bases and J by 0 bases, and 5 bases separated the two germline ends. Germline CDR1 and CDR2: MNHNS and SASEGT.

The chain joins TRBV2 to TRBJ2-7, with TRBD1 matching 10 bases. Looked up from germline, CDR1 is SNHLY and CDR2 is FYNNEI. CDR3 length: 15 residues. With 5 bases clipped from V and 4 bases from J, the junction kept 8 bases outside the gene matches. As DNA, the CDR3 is TGTGCCAGCAGTAAGGACAGGGGGATTTCTTACGAGCAGTACTTC. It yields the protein CASSKDRGISYEQYF.

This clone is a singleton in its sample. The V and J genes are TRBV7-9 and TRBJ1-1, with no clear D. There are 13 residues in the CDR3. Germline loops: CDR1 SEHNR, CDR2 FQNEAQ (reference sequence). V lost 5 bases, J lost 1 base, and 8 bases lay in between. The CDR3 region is CASSRGENTEAFF. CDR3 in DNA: TGTGCCAGCAGCCGCGGGGAGAACACTGAAGCTTTCTTT.

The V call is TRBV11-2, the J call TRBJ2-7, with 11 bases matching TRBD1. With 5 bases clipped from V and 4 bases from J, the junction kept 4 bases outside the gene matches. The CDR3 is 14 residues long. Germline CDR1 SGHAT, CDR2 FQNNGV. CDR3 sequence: CASSLDRGLYEQYF. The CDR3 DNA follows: TGTGCCAGCAGCCTGGACAGGGGGCTATACGAGCAGTACTTC.

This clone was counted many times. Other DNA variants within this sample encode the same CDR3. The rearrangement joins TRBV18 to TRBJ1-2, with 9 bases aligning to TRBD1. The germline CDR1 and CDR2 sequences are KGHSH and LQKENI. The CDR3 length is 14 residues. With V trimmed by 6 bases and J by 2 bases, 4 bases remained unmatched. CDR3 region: CASSPGQGNYGYTF. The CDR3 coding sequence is TGTGCCAGCTCCCCCGGACAGGGGAACTATGGCTACACCTTC.

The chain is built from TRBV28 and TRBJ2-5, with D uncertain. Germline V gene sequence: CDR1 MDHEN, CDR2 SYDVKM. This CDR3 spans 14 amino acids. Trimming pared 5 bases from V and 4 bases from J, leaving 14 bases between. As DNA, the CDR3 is TGTGCCAGCAGTACCCCGAGGTCCCGAGAGACCCAGTACTTC. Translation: CASSTPRSRETQYF.

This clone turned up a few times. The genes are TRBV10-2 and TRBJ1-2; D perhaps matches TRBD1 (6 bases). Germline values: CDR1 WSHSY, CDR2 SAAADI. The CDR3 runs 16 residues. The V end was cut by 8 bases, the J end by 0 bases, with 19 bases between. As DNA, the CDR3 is TGCGCCAGCTCATTGGACAGCCTCAATCCTAACTATGGCTACACCTTC. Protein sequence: CASSLDSLNPNYGYTF.

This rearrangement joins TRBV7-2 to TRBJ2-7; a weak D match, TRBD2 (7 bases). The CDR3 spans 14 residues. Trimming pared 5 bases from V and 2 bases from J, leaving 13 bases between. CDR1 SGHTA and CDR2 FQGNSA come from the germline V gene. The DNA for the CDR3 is TGTGCCAGCAGCCCAGCGGGACAAGCCTACGAGCAGTACTTC. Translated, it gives CASSPAGQAYEQYF.